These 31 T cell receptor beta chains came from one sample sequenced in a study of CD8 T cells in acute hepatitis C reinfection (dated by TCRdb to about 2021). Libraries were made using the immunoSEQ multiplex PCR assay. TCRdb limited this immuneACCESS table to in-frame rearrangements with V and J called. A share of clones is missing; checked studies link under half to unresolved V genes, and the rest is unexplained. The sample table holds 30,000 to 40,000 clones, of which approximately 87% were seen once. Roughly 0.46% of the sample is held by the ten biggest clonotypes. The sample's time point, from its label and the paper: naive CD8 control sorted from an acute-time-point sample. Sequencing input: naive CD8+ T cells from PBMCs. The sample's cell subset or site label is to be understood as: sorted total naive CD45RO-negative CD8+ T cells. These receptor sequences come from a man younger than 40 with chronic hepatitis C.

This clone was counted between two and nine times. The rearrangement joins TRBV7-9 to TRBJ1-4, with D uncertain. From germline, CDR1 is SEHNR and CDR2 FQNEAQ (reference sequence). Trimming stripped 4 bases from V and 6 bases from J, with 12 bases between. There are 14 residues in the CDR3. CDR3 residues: CASSYPAVDEKLFF. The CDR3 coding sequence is TGTGCCAGCAGCTACCCAGCGGTTGATGAAAAACTGTTTTTT.

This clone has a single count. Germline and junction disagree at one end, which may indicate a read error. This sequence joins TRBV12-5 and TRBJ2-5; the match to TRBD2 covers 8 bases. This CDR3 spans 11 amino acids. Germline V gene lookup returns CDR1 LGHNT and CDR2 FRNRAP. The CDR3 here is CASAKGLDVDF. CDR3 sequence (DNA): TGTGCTAGTGCCAAGGGACTAGACGTGGACTTC.

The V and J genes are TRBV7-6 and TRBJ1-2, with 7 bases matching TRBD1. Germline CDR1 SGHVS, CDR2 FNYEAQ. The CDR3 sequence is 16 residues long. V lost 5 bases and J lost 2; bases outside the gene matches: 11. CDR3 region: CASSQNRDSLNYGYTF. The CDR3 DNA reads TGTGCCAGCAGCCAAAACCGGGACAGCTTGAACTATGGCTACACCTTC.

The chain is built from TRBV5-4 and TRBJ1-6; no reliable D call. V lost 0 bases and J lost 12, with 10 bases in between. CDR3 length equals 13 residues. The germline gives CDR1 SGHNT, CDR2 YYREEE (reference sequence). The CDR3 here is CASSLAVGGPLHF. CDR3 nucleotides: TGTGCCAGCAGCTTGGCGGTGGGCGGACCCCTCCACTTT.

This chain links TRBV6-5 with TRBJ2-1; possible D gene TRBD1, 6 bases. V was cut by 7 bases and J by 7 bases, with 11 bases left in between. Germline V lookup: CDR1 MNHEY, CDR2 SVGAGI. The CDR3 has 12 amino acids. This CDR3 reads CASKGVGNEQFF. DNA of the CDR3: TGTGCCAGCAAGGGGGTAGGTAATGAGCAGTTCTTC.

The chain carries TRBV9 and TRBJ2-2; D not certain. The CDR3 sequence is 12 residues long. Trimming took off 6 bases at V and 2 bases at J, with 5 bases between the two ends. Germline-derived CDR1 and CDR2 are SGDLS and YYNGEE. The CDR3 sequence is CASTTNTGELFF. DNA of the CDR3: TGTGCCAGCACGACAAACACCGGGGAGCTGTTTTTT.

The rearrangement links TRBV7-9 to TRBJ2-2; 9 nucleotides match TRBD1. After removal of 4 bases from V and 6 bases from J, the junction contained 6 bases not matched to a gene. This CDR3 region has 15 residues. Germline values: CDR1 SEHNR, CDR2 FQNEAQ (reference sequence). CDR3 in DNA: TGTGCCAGCAGCTGGGGACAGGGAGGTCCCGGGGAGCTGTTTTTT. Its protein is CASSWGQGGPGELFF.

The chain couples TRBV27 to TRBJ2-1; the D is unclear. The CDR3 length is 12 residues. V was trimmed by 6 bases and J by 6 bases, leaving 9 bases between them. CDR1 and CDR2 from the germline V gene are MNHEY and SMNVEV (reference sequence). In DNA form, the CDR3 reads TGTGCCAGCAGCTTGGGTGGCAATGAGCAGTTCTTC. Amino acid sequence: CASSLGGNEQFF.

The CDR3 nucleotides are TGTGCCAGCAGCTTAGGGACAGGTCACAATGAGCAGTTCTTC. As protein: CASSLGTGHNEQFF. The rearrangement joins TRBV7-3 to TRBJ2-1, with 8 positions matching TRBD1. This CDR3 contains 14 residues. Germline assignment: CDR1 SGHTA and CDR2 FQGTGA. Unmatched junction bases numbered 2, after V lost 2 bases and J lost 5 bases.

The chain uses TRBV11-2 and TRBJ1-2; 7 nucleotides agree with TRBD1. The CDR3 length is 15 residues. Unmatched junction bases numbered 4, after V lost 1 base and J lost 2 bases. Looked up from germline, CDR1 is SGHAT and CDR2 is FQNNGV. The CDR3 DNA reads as TGTGCCAGCAGCTTAGTCGCAGGGGGGAACTATGGCTACACCTTC. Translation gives CASSLVAGGNYGYTF.

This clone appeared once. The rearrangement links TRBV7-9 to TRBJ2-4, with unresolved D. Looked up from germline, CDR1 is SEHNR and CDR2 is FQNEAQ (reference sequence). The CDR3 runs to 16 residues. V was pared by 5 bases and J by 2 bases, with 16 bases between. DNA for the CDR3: TGTGCCAGCAGCCCTGGGTGGGGTGCTACCAAAAACATTCAGTACTTC. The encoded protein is CASSPGWGATKNIQYF.

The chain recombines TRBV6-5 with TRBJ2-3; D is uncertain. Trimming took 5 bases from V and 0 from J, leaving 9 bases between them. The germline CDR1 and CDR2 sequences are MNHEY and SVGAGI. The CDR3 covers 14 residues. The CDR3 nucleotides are TGTGCCAGCAGTCTTACATTCAGCACAGATACGCAGTATTTT. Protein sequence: CASSLTFSTDTQYF.

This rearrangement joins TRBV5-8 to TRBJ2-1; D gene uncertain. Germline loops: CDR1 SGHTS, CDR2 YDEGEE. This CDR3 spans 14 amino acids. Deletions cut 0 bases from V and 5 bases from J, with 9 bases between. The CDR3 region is CASSLALGNNEQFF. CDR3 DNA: TGTGCCAGCAGCTTGGCCCTAGGCAACAATGAGCAGTTCTTC.

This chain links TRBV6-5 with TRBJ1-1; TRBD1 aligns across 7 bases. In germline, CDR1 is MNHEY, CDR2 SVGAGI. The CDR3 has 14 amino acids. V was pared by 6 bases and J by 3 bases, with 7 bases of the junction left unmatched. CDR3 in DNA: TGTGCCAGCAGGCCACAGGGGTGGGACACTGAAGCTTTCTTT. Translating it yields CASRPQGWDTEAFF.

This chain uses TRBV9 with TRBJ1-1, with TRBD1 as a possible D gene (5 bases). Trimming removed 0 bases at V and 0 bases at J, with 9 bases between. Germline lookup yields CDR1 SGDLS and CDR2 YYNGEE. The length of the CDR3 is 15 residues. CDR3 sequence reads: CASSVESGMNTEAFF. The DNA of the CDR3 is TGTGCCAGCAGCGTAGAGTCAGGGATGAACACTGAAGCTTTCTTT.

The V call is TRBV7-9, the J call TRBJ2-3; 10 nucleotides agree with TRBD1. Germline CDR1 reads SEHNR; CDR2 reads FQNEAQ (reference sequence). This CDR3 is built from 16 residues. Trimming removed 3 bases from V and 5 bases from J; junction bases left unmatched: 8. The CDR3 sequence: CASSFRQGAMVDTQYF. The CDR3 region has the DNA TGTGCCAGCAGCTTCCGACAGGGGGCAATGGTAGATACGCAGTATTTT.

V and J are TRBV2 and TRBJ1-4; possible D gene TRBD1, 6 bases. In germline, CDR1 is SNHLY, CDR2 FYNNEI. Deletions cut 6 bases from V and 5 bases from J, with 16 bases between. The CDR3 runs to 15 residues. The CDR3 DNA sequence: TGTGCCAGCAGCTTGCAGGGGAACCTCAATGAAAAACTGTTTTTT. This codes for CASSLQGNLNEKLFF.

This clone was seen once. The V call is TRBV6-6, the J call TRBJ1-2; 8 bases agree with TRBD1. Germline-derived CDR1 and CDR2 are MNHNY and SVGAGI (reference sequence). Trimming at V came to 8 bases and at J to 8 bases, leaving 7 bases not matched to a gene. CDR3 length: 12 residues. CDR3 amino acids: CASDRGGWGYTF. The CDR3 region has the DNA TGTGCCAGCGACAGGGGAGGTTGGGGCTACACCTTC.

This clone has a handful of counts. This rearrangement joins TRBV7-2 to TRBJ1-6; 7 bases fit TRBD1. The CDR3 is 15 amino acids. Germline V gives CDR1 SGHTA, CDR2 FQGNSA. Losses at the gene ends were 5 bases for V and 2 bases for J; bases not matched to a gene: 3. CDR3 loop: CASSADRAYNSPLHF. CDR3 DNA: TGTGCCAGCAGCGCCGACAGGGCCTATAATTCACCCCTCCACTTT. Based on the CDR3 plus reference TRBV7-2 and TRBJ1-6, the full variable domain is GAGVSQSPSNKVTEKGKDVELRCDPISGHTALYWYRQSLGQGLEFLIYFQGNSAPDKSGLPSDRFSAERTGGSVSTLTIQRTQQEDSAVYLCASSADRAYNSPLHFGNGTRLTVT.

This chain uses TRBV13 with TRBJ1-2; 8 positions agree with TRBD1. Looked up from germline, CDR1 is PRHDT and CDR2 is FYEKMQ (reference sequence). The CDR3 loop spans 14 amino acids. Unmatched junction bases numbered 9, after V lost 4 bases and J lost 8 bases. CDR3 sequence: CASSSRQGLGGYTF. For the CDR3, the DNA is TGTGCCAGCAGCTCCAGACAGGGGTTGGGCGGCTACACCTTC. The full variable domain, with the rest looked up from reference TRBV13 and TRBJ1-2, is AAGVIQSPRHLIKEKRETATLKCYPIPRHDTVYWYQQGPGQDPQFLISFYEKMQSDKGSIPDRFSAQQFSDYHSELNMSSLELGDSALYFCASSSRQGLGGYTFGSGTRLTVV.

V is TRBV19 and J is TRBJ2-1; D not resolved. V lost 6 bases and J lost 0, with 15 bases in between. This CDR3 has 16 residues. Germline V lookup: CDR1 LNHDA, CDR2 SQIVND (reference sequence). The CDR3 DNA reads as TGTGCCAGTAGGCTTGGCTTGGATTCCTCCTACAATGAGCAGTTCTTC. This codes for CASRLGLDSSYNEQFF.

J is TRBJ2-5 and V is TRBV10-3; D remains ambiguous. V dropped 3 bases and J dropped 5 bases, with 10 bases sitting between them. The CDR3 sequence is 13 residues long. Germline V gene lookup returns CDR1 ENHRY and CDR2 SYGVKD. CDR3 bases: TGTGCCATCAGTGACAGGATGCAGGAGACCCAGTACTTC. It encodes CAISDRMQETQYF.

The CDR3 DNA is TGCGCCAGCAGCTTGGCCATCGGCCCGGGAGAGATCACCGGGGAGCTGTTTTTT. Protein: CASSLAIGPGEITGELFF. The chain carries TRBV5-1 and TRBJ2-2; a possible D gene is TRBD2 (6 bases). The CDR3 loop spans 18 amino acids. Looked up from germline, CDR1 is SGHRS and CDR2 is YFSETQ. Trimming pared 0 bases from V and 4 bases from J, leaving 19 bases between.

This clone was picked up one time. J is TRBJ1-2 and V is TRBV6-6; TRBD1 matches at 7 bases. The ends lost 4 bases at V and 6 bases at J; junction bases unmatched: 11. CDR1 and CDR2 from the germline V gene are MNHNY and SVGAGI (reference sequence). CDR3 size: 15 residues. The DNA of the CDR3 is TGTGCCAGCAGTTTCACCGGGACAGATGGGGATGGCTACACCTTC. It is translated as CASSFTGTDGDGYTF.

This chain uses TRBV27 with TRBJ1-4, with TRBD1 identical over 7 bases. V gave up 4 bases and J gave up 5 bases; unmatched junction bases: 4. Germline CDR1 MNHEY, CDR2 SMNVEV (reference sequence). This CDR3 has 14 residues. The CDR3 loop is CASSSTTGNEKLFF. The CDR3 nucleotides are TGTGCCAGCAGTTCTACGACAGGGAATGAAAAACTGTTTTTT.

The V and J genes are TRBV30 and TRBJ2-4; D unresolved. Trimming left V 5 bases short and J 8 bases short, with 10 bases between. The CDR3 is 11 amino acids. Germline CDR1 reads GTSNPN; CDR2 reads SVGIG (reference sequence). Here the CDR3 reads CAWETVDIQYF. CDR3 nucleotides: TGTGCCTGGGAGACCGTGGACATTCAGTACTTC. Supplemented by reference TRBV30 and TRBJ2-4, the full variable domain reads SQTIHQWPATLVQPVGSPLSLECTVEGTSNPNLYWYRQAAGRGLQLLFYSVGIGQISSEVPQNLSASRPQDRQFILSSKKLLLSDSGFYLCAWETVDIQYFGAGTRLSVL.

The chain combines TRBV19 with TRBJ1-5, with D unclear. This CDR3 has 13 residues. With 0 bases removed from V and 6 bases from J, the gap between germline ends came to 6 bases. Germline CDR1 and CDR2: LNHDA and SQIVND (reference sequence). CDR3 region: CASSIEGFQPQHF. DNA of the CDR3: TGTGCCAGTAGTATAGAGGGGTTTCAGCCCCAGCATTTT. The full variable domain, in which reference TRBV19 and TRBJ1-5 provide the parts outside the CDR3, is DGGITQSPKYLFRKEGQNVTLSCEQNLNHDAMYWYRQDPGQGLRLIYYSQIVNDFQKGDIAEGYSVSREKKESFPLTVTSAQKNPTAFYLCASSIEGFQPQHFGDGTRLSIL.

The CDR3 nucleotides read TGTGCCAGCAGCTTAGTGGTGAACACCGGGGAGCTGTTTTTT. This gives the protein CASSLVVNTGELFF. The chain recombines TRBV7-9 with TRBJ2-2, with D unclear. Germline CDR1 is SEHNR and CDR2 is FQNEAQ (reference sequence). There are 14 residues in the CDR3. The V gene lost 1 base and the J gene lost 1 base, with 4 bases spanning the gap. The variable domain in full, with the rest retrieved from reference TRBV7-9 and TRBJ2-2, is DTGVSQNPRHKITKRGQNVTFRCDPISEHNRLYWYRQTLGQGPEFLTYFQNEAQLEKSRLLSDRFSAERPKGSFSTLEIQRTEQGDSAMYLCASSLVVNTGELFFGEGSRLTVL.

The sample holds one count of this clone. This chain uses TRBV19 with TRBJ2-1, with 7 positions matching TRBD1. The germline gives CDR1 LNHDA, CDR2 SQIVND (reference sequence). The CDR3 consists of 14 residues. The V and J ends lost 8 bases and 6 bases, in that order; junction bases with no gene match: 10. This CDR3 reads CASHSGTAFNEQFF. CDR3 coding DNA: TGTGCCAGTCACTCCGGGACAGCTTTCAATGAGCAGTTCTTC. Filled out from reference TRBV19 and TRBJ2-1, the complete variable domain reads DGGITQSPKYLFRKEGQNVTLSCEQNLNHDAMYWYRQDPGQGLRLIYYSQIVNDFQKGDIAEGYSVSREKKESFPLTVTSAQKNPTAFYLCASHSGTAFNEQFFGPGTRLTVL.

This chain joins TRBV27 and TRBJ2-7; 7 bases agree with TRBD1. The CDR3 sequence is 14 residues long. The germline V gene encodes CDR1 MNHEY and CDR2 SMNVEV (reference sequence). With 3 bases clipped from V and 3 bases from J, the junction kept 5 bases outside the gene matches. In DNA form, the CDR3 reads TGTGCCAGCAGTTTCCGGGACAGAGTCTACGAGCAGTACTTC. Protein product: CASSFRDRVYEQYF.

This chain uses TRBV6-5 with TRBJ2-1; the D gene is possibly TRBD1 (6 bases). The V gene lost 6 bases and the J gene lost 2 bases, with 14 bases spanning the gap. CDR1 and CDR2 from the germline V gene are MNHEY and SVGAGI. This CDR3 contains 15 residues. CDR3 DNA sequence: TGTGCCAGCAGCCACCCCGGGACAACCTACAATGAGCAGTTCTTC. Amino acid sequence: CASSHPGTTYNEQFF.